This TCR beta chain was documented in a study of cytomegalovirus exposure and HLA in healthy donors. General study results and limits: The dataset shows that most TCR sequences were rare, while some public TCRs occurred in many donors.

V lost 6 bases and J lost 0; bases outside the gene matches: 2. The V gene's germline CDR1 is SGHDT and CDR2 YYEEEE. This CDR3 comprises 13 residues. Sequencing used immunoSEQ multiplex PCR; TCRdb keeps in-frame clones, though not all of them. In the table there are 150,000 to 200,000 clones, more than 75% of which are singletons. A word on this clone: Its antigen is not identified.

The sequencing input was PBMCs. This chain joins TRBV5-6 and TRBJ2-7; 8 nucleotides align to TRBD2. The TCR was taken from a man aged 18 to 35 in good health and CMV-seropositive. CDR3 bases: TGTGCCAGCACCCGGGGGGGCTCCTACGAGCAGTACTTC. Its protein product is CASTRGGSYEQYF.